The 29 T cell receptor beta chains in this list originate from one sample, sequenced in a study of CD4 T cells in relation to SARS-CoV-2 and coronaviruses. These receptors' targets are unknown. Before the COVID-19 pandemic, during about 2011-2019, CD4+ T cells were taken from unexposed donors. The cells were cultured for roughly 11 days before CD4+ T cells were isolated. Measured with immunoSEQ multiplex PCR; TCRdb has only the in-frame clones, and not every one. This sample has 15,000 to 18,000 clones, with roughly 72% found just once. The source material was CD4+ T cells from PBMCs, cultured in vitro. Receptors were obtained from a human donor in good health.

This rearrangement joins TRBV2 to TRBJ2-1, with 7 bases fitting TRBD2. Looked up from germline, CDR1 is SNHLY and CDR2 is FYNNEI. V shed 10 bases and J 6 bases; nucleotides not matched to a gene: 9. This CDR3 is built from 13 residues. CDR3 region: CAKSGTGPNEQFF. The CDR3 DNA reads TGTGCCAAGAGCGGGACCGGACCCAATGAGCAGTTCTTC.

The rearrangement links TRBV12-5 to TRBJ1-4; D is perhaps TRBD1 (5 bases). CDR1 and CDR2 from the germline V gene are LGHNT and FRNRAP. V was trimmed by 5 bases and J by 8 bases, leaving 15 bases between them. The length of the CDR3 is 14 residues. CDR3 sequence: CASGGAGTGEKLFF. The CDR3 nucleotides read TGTGCTAGTGGTGGTGCCGGGACTGGGGAAAAACTGTTTTTT. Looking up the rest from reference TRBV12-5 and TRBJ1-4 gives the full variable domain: DARVTQTPRHKVTEMGQEVTMRCQPILGHNTVFWYRQTMMQGLELLAYFRNRAPLDDSGMPKDRFSAEMPDATLATLKIQPSEPRDSAVYFCASGGAGTGEKLFFGSGTQLSVL.

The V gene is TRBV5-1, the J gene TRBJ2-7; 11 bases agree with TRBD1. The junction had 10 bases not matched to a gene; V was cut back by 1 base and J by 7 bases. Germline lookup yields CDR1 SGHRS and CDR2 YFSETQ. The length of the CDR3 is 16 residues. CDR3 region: CASSLNIGQGAGEQYF. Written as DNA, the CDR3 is TGCGCCAGCAGCTTGAATATTGGACAGGGGGCGGGGGAGCAGTACTTC.

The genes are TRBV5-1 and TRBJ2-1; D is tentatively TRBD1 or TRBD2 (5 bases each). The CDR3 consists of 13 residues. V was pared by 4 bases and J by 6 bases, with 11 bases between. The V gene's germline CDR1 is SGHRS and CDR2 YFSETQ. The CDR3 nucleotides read TGCGCCAGCAGCGAGGGACCCGCCAATGAGCAGTTCTTC. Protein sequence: CASSEGPANEQFF. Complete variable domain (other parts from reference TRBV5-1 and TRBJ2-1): KAGVTQTPRYLIKTRGQQVTLSCSPISGHRSVSWYQQTPGQGLQFLFEYFSETQRNKGNFPGRFSGRQFSNSRSEMNVSTLELGDSALYLCASSEGPANEQFFGPGTRLTVL.

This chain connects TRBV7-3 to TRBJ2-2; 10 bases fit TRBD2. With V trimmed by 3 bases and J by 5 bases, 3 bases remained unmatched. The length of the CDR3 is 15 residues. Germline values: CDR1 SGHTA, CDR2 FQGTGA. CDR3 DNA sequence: TGTGCCAGCAGCTTGAGCGGGGGGGAGACCGGGGAGCTGTTTTTT. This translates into CASSLSGGETGELFF.

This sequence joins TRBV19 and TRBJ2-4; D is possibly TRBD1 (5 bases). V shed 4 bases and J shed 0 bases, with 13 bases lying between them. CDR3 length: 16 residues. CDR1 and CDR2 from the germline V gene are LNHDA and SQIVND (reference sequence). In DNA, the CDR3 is TGTGCCAGTAGTAAACTAACGACAGTAGCCAAAAACATTCAGTACTTC. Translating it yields CASSKLTTVAKNIQYF.

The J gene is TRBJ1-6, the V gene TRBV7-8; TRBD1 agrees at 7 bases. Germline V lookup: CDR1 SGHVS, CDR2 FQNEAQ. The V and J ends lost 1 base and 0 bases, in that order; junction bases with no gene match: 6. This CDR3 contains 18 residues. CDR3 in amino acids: CASSLEGTASSYNSPLHF. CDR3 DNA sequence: TGTGCCAGCAGCTTAGAGGGGACAGCTAGCTCCTATAATTCACCCCTCCACTTT.

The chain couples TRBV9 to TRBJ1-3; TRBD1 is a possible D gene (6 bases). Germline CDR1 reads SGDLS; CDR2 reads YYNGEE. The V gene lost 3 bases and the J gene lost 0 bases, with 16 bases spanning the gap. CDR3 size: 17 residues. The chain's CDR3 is CASSARGGASSGNTIYF. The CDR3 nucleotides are TGTGCCAGCAGCGCCAGGGGAGGGGCCAGCTCTGGAAACACCATATATTTT.

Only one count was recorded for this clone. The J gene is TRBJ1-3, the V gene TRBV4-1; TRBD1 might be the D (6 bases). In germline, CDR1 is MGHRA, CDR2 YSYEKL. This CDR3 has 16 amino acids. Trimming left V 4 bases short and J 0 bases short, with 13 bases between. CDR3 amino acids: CASSLEGDLSGNTIYF. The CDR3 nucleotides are TGCGCCAGCAGCCTGGAGGGGGACCTCTCTGGAAACACCATATATTTT.

CDR3 residues: CASRGQREGGETQYF. The CDR3 bases are TGTGCCAGCAGAGGCCAGCGGGAGGGTGGGGAGACCCAGTACTTC. This chain links TRBV6-5 with TRBJ2-5, with 10 positions matching TRBD2. The ends lost 6 bases at V and 5 bases at J; junction bases unmatched: 9. The CDR3 runs 15 residues. From germline, CDR1 is MNHEY and CDR2 SVGAGI.

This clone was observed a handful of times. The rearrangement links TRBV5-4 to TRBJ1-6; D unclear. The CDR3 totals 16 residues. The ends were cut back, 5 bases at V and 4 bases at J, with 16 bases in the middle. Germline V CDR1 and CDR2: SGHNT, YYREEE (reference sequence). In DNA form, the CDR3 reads TGTGCCAGCAGTTGGCGTACAACCCTTTATAATTCACCCCTCCACTTT. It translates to CASSWRTTLYNSPLHF.

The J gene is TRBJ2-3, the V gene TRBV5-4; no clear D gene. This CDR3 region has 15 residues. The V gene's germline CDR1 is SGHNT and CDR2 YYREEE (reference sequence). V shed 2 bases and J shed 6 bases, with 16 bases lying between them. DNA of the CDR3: TGTGCCAGCAGCTTACGGCAACTACCCTGGGATACGCAGTATTTT. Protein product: CASSLRQLPWDTQYF.

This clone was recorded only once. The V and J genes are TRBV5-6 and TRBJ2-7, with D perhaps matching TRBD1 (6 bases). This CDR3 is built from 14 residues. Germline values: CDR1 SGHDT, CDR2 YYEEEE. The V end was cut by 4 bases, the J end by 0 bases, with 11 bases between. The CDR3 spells CASSPWDTSYEQYF. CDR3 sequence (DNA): TGTGCCAGCAGCCCATGGGACACCTCCTACGAGCAGTACTTC.

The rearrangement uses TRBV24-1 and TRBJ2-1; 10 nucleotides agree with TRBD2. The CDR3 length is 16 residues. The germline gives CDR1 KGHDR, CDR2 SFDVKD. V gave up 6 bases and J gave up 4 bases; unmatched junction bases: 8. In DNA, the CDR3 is TGTGCCACCAGTCTCGGGACTAGCGTAACTTACAATGAGCAGTTCTTC. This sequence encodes CATSLGTSVTYNEQFF.

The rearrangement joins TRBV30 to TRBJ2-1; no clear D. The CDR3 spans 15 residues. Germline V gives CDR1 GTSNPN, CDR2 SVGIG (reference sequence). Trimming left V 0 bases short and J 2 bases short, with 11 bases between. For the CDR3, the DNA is TGTGCCTGGAGTGTAACTACAGACACCTACAATGAGCAGTTCTTC. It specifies CAWSVTTDTYNEQFF.

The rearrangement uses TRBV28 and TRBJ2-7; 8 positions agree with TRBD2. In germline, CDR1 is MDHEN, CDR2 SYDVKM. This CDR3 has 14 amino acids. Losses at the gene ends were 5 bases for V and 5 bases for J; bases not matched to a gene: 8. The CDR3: CASSTASGRNEQYF. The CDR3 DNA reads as TGTGCCAGCAGTACCGCCAGCGGGAGAAACGAGCAGTACTTC.

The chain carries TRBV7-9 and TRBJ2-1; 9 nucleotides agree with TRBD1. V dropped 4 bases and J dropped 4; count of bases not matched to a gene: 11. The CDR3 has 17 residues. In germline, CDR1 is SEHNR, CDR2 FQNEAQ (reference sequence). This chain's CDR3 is CASSSNRGRGPYNEQFF. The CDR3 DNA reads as TGTGCCAGCAGCTCAAACAGGGGGCGGGGACCATACAATGAGCAGTTCTTC.

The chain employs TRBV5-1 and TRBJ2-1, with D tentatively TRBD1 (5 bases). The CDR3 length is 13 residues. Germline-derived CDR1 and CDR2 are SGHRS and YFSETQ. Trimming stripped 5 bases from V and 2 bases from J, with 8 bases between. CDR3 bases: TGCGCCAGCAGGGGCAGGGCCTACAATGAGCAGTTCTTC. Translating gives CASRGRAYNEQFF.

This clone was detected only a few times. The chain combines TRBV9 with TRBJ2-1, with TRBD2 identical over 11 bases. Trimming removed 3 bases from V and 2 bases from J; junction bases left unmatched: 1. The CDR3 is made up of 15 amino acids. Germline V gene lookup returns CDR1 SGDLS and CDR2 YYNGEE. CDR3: CASSGGLAAYNEQFF. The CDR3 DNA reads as TGTGCCAGCAGCGGGGGACTAGCGGCCTACAATGAGCAGTTCTTC.

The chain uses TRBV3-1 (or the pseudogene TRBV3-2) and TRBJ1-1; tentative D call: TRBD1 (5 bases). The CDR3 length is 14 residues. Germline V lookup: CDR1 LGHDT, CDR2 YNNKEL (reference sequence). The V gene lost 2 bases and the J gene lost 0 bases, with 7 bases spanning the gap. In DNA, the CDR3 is TGTGCCAGCAGCCAAAGGACACTGAACACTGAAGCTTTCTTT. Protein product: CASSQRTLNTEAFF.

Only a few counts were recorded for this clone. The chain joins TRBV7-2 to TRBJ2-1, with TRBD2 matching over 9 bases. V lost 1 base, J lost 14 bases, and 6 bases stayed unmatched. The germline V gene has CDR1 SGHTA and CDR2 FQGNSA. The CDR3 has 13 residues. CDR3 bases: TGTGCCAGCAGCTTAGGTCCCGCGGGAGGGAAGTTCTTC. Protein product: CASSLGPAGGKFF.

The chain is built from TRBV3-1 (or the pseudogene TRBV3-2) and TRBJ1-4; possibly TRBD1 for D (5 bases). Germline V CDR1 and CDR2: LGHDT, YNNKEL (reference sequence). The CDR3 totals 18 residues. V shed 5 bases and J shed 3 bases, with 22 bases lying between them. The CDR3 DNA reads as TGTGCCAGCAGCAAACTATCAAAATCAGGGAGCGCTAATGAAAAACTGTTTTTT. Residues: CASSKLSKSGSANEKLFF.

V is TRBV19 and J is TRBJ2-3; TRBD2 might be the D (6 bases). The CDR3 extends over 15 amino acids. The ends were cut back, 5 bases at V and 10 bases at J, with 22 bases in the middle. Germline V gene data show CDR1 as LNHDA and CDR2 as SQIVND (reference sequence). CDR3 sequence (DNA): TGTGCCAGTAGTCCCCGACTAGATAACACATATCCGCAGTATTTT. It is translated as CASSPRLDNTYPQYF. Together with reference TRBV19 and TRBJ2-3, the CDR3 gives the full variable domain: DGGITQSPKYLFRKEGQNVTLSCEQNLNHDAMYWYRQDPGQGLRLIYYSQIVNDFQKGDIAEGYSVSREKKESFPLTVTSAQKNPTAFYLCASSPRLDNTYPQYFGPGTRLTVL.

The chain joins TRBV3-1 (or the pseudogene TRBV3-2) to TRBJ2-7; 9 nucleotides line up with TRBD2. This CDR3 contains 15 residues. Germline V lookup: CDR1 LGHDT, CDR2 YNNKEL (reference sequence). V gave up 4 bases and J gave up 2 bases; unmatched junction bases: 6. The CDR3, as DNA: TGTGCCAGCAGCCTAGCGGGAGAGGTGACCTACGAGCAGTACTTC. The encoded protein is CASSLAGEVTYEQYF.

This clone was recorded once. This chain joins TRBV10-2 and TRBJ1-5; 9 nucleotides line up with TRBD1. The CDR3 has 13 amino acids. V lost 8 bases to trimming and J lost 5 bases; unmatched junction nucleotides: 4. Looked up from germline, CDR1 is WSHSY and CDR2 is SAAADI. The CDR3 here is CASGQGNHQPQHF. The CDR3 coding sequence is TGCGCCAGCGGACAGGGGAACCATCAGCCCCAGCATTTT.

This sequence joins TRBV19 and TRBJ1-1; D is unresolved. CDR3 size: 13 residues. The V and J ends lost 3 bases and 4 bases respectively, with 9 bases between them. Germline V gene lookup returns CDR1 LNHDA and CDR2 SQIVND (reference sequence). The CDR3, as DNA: TGTGCCAGTAGTATTTGGCGAGGCACTGAAGCTTTCTTT. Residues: CASSIWRGTEAFF.

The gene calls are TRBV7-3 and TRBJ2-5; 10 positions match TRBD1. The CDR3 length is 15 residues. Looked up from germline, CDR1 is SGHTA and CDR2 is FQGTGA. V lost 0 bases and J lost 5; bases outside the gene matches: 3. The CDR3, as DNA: TGTGCCAGCAGCTTAACGGGACAGGGGATGGAGACCCAGTACTTC. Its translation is CASSLTGQGMETQYF.

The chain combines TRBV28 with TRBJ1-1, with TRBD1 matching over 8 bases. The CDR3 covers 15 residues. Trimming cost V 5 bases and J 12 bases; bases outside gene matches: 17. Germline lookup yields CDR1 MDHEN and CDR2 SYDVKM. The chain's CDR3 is CASSLPQGALSWSFF. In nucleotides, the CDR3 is TGTGCCAGCAGTCTACCCCAGGGGGCGCTTTCGTGGTCTTTCTTT.

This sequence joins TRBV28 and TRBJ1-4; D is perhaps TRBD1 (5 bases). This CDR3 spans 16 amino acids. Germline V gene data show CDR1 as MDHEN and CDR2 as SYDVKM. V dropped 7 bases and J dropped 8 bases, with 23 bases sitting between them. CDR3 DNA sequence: TGTGCCAGCACCCCCTCGTTGGGGGTTTCCCGCGAAAAACTGTTTTTT. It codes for CASTPSLGVSREKLFF.